The rows below give T cell receptor beta chains drawn from one sample of a study of blood T cell repertoires in COVID-19. Libraries were prepared by immunoSEQ multiplex PCR; TCRdb keeps only in-frame clonotypes and omits some of them. The repertoire consists of about 170,000 clones, with 80% to 85% occurring once and the leading ten covering approximately 11%. The specimen was peripheral blood. The receptors were sampled from a man in his 70s with active or convalescent COVID-19. Each CDR3 is given with its conserved first and last residue. Fields, in order: CDR3 DNA, CDR3 protein, clone size, D gene, V gene, J gene. A D gene is named only where the DNA matches it firmly. Size tells how often a clone was seen (once, few, many) or the class of an expanded clone, and some rows leave it out.

cdr3_nt: TGTGCCAGCATCCACCCAGGGGATTCACCCCTCCACTTT
cdr3_aa: CASIHPGDSPLHF
clone_size: .
d_call: .
v_call: TRBV28
j_call: TRBJ1-6

cdr3_nt: TGTGCCTGGAGTGTTGGACAGGGGTCTACTAATGAAAAACTGTTTTTT
cdr3_aa: CAWSVGQGSTNEKLFF
clone_size: once
d_call: TRBD1
v_call: TRBV30
j_call: TRBJ1-4

cdr3_nt: TGTGCCAGCAGCCGCCAGAGCGGGAGGTTGGACGAGCAGTACTTC
cdr3_aa: CASSRQSGRLDEQYF
clone_size: .
d_call: TRBD2
v_call: TRBV7-8
j_call: TRBJ2-7

cdr3_nt: TGTGCCAGCAGTCTGGACACGTACAATGAGCAGTTCTTC
cdr3_aa: CASSLDTYNEQFF
clone_size: .
d_call: .
v_call: TRBV6-5
j_call: TRBJ2-1

cdr3_nt: TGCGCCAGCACCAGGACAGGGGGCCAGAACACTGAAGCTTTCTTT
cdr3_aa: CASTRTGGQNTEAFF
clone_size: .
d_call: TRBD1
v_call: TRBV5-1
j_call: TRBJ1-1

cdr3_nt: TGTGCCAGTAGTATCAGTCCAGGGGGCAGGAATGAGCAGTTCTTC
cdr3_aa: CASSISPGGRNEQFF
clone_size: .
d_call: TRBD1
v_call: TRBV19
j_call: TRBJ2-1

cdr3_nt: TGCGCCAGCAGCCCCGGGGGGGGCGAAAAACTGTTTTTT
cdr3_aa: CASSPGGGEKLFF
clone_size: .
d_call: .
v_call: TRBV5-1
j_call: TRBJ1-4

cdr3_nt: TGTGCCAGCAGTCCTAGACCCGCAATCTCTGGAAACACCATATATTTT
cdr3_aa: CASSPRPAISGNTIYF
clone_size: .
d_call: .
v_call: TRBV27
j_call: TRBJ1-3

cdr3_nt: TGTGCCAGCAGTACTAGCGGGGACCCCTACAATGAGCAGTTCTTC
cdr3_aa: CASSTSGDPYNEQFF
clone_size: .
d_call: TRBD2
v_call: TRBV11-2
j_call: TRBJ2-1

cdr3_nt: TGTGCCAGCAGTCCCAACTCTGGAAACACCATATATTTT
cdr3_aa: CASSPNSGNTIYF
clone_size: .
d_call: .
v_call: TRBV28
j_call: TRBJ1-3

cdr3_nt: TGTGCCAGCAGCCATGTGCCGGAGGAGACAGATACGCAGTATTTT
cdr3_aa: CASSHVPEETDTQYF
clone_size: .
d_call: .
v_call: TRBV3-1/TRBV3-2
j_call: TRBJ2-3

cdr3_nt: TGTGCCACCAGTGTTGGGGGAGGCCGGGAGACCCAGTACTTC
cdr3_aa: CATSVGGGRETQYF
clone_size: .
d_call: .
v_call: TRBV24-1
j_call: TRBJ2-5

cdr3_nt: TGTGCCAGCAGCAAGGGAGGGCCTTCAGATACGCAGTATTTT
cdr3_aa: CASSKGGPSDTQYF
clone_size: .
d_call: TRBD2
v_call: TRBV11-3
j_call: TRBJ2-3

cdr3_nt: TGTGCCAGCAGCTTAGACAGATACTATGGCTACACCTTC
cdr3_aa: CASSLDRYYGYTF
clone_size: few
d_call: .
v_call: TRBV7-2
j_call: TRBJ1-2

cdr3_nt: TGTGCCAGTACCCCGGGCGGACTCTCTAACTATGGCTACACCTTC
cdr3_aa: CASTPGGLSNYGYTF
clone_size: .
d_call: .
v_call: TRBV19
j_call: TRBJ1-2

cdr3_nt: TGTGCCAGCAGCCCGAGTAGCCCCCTGACTAGCGGCTCCTACAATGAGCAGTTCTTC
cdr3_aa: CASSPSSPLTSGSYNEQFF
clone_size: .
d_call: TRBD2
v_call: TRBV7-9
j_call: TRBJ2-1

cdr3_nt: TGTGCCAGCAGTTTAGTGGCTAGCGTATACAATGAGCAGTTCTTC
cdr3_aa: CASSLVASVYNEQFF
clone_size: .
d_call: .
v_call: TRBV27
j_call: TRBJ2-1

cdr3_nt: TGTGCCAGCAGCTCAAAGGTAGCGGGAAGCACAGATACGCAGTATTTT
cdr3_aa: CASSSKVAGSTDTQYF
clone_size: once
d_call: TRBD2
v_call: TRBV7-9
j_call: TRBJ2-3

cdr3_nt: TGCGCCAGCAGCTCCCCAGGGTTCACAGATACGCAGTATTTT
cdr3_aa: CASSSPGFTDTQYF
clone_size: .
d_call: .
v_call: TRBV5-1
j_call: TRBJ2-3

cdr3_nt: TGTGCCAGCAGTTACTCGACAACCACCTTTTCTAATGACGAGCAGTACTTC
cdr3_aa: CASSYSTTTFSNDEQYF
clone_size: few
d_call: .
v_call: TRBV6-2/TRBV6-3
j_call: TRBJ2-7

cdr3_nt: TGTGCCAGCAGCCGGGACAGACAGAACTATGGCTACACCTTC
cdr3_aa: CASSRDRQNYGYTF
clone_size: .
d_call: TRBD1
v_call: TRBV11-2
j_call: TRBJ1-2

cdr3_nt: TGTGCCAGCTCACCGAGGCCCGGGACAGACTACGAGCAGTACTTC
cdr3_aa: CASSPRPGTDYEQYF
clone_size: .
d_call: TRBD1
v_call: TRBV18
j_call: TRBJ2-7

cdr3_nt: TGTGCCAGCAGTTTCAGCTCTAGCTCCTACGAGCAGTACTTC
cdr3_aa: CASSFSSSSYEQYF
clone_size: .
d_call: .
v_call: TRBV28
j_call: TRBJ2-7